This T cell receptor beta chain was recovered during a study of cytomegalovirus exposure and HLA in healthy donors. Study-wide results and limits: Several of the most significant clusters appeared linked to common viral pathogens, based on a later analysis.

To note about this clone: Its antigen is unknown.

The primer mix had 60 Vbeta and 13 Jbeta primers. Sequencing was performed with immunoSEQ multiplex PCR; in TCRdb, only in-frame clones are kept and a portion is missing. The data hold under 200,000 clones, with about 81% observed a single time. The sequenced sample consisted of PBMCs. The clonotype was recovered from a girl aged 5-17 years in good health and CMV-seropositive.

CDR3 region: CASSGRLAGGPYNEQFF. In DNA form, the CDR3 reads TGTGCCAGCAGCGGGAGACTAGCGGGAGGGCCCTACAATGAGCAGTTCTTC. This rearrangement joins TRBV7-9 to TRBJ2-1, with TRBD2 matching 14 bases. V dropped 5 bases and J dropped 2; count of bases not matched to a gene: 5. The CDR3 totals 17 residues. CDR1 SEHNR and CDR2 FQNEAQ come from the germline V gene (reference sequence). Combining the CDR3 with reference TRBV7-9 and TRBJ2-1 gives the whole variable domain DTGVSQNPRHKITKRGQNVTFRCDPISEHNRLYWYRQTLGQGPEFLTYFQNEAQLEKSRLLSDRFSAERPKGSFSTLEIQRTEQGDSAMYLCASSGRLAGGPYNEQFFGPGTRLTVL.